The rows below give T cell receptor beta chains drawn from one sample of a study of blood T cells in healthy people across ages. One entry per CDR3 protein results from TCRdb running MiXCR on the 5' RACE reads. The table lists approximately 960,000 distinct CDR3 sequences, 25% to 35% of them singletons, with 10% to 13% in the top ten. This same sample was also taken into another study, of T cells of mothers and their children.

Sequenced sample: blood. The receptors originated from a woman in her thirties or forties in good health. Both conserved end residues are part of each CDR3. The order of the fields is clone size, V gene, D gene, J gene, CDR3 DNA, CDR3 protein. The D gene is left open where the match is weak. Clone size is shown for a subset of rows, as once, few, many or a class of expanded clone.

many	TRBV28	TRBD1	TRBJ2-1	TGTGCCAGCAGTCAGGGCGGGACAGGTCATGAGCAGTTCTTC	CASSQGGTGHEQFF
-	TRBV30	-	TRBJ2-3	TGTGCCTGGAGTACGAGGGGAACCTTCACAGATGCGCAGTATTTT	CAWSTRGTFTDAQYF
once	TRBV7-8	-	TRBJ2-1	TGTGTCAGCCACCCCATACAGGTCCGTTCCTACAATGAGCAGTTCTTC	CVSHPIQVRSYNEQFF
-	TRBV15	-	TRBJ1-2	TGTGCCACCAGCTCTTCGAGACAGGCTTACTATGGCTACACCTTC	CATSSSRQAYYGYTF
few	TRBV9	-	TRBJ2-3	TGTGCCAGCAGCGCCGAGGGGGGGCCCGGTCTTTTCCCGACGCAGTATTTT	CASSAEGGPGLFPTQYF
few	TRBV20-1	-	TRBJ2-7	TGCAGTGCTAGACTGGAGACGGTCTACGAGCAGTACTTC	CSARLETVYEQYF
few	TRBV6-5	-	TRBJ1-5	TGTGCCAGCAGTTACTCGAACAGGGGCAATCAGCCCCAGCATTTT	CASSYSNRGNQPQHF
once	TRBV12-3/TRBV12-4	TRBD1	TRBJ2-6	TGTGCCAGCAGAGGACAGGGCTATGCCTCTGGGGCCAACGTCCTGACTTTC	CASRGQGYASGANVLTF
-	TRBV3-1	-	TRBJ1-6	TGTGCCAGCAGCCAAGGCTCACCGCCACCCCTCCACTTT	CASSQGSPPPLHF
few	TRBV19	-	TRBJ1-2	TGTGCCAGTAGTGTTAAGGACACCTTAAATGGCTACACCTTC	CASSVKDTLNGYTF
many	TRBV7-2	-	TRBJ2-7	TGTGCCAGCAGCTTGGCGGGTATTGCCGAGCAGTACTTC	CASSLAGIAEQYF
few	TRBV7-2	-	TRBJ1-4	TGTGCCAGCAGCCCGCCGGGACCTAATGAAAAACTGTTTTTT	CASSPPGPNEKLFF
-	TRBV11-2	-	TRBJ2-7	TGTGCCAGCAGCTTAATCCGGGGTAGACCGGGACAAATCTACGAGCAGTACTTC	CASSLIRGRPGQIYEQYF
many	TRBV5-1	TRBD1	TRBJ2-7	TGCGCCAGCAGCTTTGGACAGGGTGAATTCTACGAGCAGTACTTC	CASSFGQGEFYEQYF
many	TRBV7-2	TRBD2	TRBJ2-1	TGTGCCAGCAGCCGTAGCGGGGGGCGGTACAATGAGCAGTTCTTC	CASSRSGGRYNEQFF
few	TRBV2	-	TRBJ2-6	TGTGCCAGCAGTTACCCAGCTGGGGCCAACGTCCTGACTTTC	CASSYPAGANVLTF
-	TRBV5-6	-	TRBJ1-2	TGTGCCAGCAGCGTAAGCGGGGCCGGGAGCTATGGCTACACCTTC	CASSVSGAGSYGYTF
many	TRBV9	TRBD2	TRBJ2-1	TGTGCCAGCAGCGAGGAGCGGGGGGGCGTAAATGAGCAGTTCTTC	CASSEERGGVNEQFF
-	TRBV7-2	-	TRBJ2-3	TGTGCCAGCAGCCGTATCTTGTCCGCAGATACGCAGTATTTT	CASSRILSADTQYF
many	TRBV2	-	TRBJ2-4	TGTGCCAGCAGGACAGGAACAAACATTCAGTACTTC	CASRTGTNIQYF
many	TRBV27	TRBD1	TRBJ2-7	TGTGCCAGCAGTCATCGACAGGGGAATAGCGAGCAGTACTTC	CASSHRQGNSEQYF
few	TRBV20-1	-	TRBJ1-6	TGCAGTGCTAGTAGCGGGGGCGCGGTAACACCCCTCCACTTT	CSASSGGAVTPLHF
many	TRBV11-2	-	TRBJ1-2	TGTGCCAGCAGCGTTGGGTCTCCCTATGGCTACACCTTC	CASSVGSPYGYTF
many	TRBV20-1	TRBD2	TRBJ2-7	TGCAGTGCTAGGCCTCTAGCGGGGACCTACGAGCAGTACTTC	CSARPLAGTYEQYF
-	TRBV12-3/TRBV12-4	-	TRBJ2-3	TGTGCCAGCAGTTTTTTCGAGGAGTGGACAGATGCGCAGTATTTT	CASSFFEEWTDAQYF
-	TRBV5-1	TRBD1	TRBJ2-2	TGCGCCAGCAGCTCCCACCACCTTGGACAGGGAAACACCGGGGAGCTGTTTTTT	CASSSHHLGQGNTGELFF
-	TRBV5-6	TRBD1	TRBJ1-5	TGTGCCAGCAGCCCGGGGGGGACAGGGAATCAGCCCCAGCATTTT	CASSPGGTGNQPQHF
many	TRBV27	-	TRBJ2-7	TGTGCCAGCAGCCGCCGCGGGCAGCTCGAGCAGTACTTC	CASSRRGQLEQYF
-	TRBV20-1	TRBD1	TRBJ2-7	TGCAGTGCTAGAGATGGGGACAGGCCCTTCTCCTACGAGCAGTACTTC	CSARDGDRPFSYEQYF
-	TRBV18	-	TRBJ2-7	TGTGCCAGCCCTCGGGGGACCAGCTCCTACGAGCAGTACTTC	CASPRGTSSYEQYF
many	TRBV7-3	TRBD1	TRBJ2-2	TGTGCCAGCAGCAGGGACAGGACTTCGAACACCGGGGAGCTGTTTTTT	CASSRDRTSNTGELFF
-	TRBV24-1	-	TRBJ1-2	TGTGCCACCAGTCAACAGGACTATGGCTACACCTTC	CATSQQDYGYTF
-	TRBV5-1	-	TRBJ1-1	TGCGCCAGCAGCGAGGGACTCCAGAACACTGAAGCTTTCTTT	CASSEGLQNTEAFF
few	TRBV30	TRBD1	TRBJ1-1	TGTGCCTGGAGTCCTGAGACCGGGACAGGGGGCTCGGCTTTCTTT	CAWSPETGTGGSAFF
many	TRBV3-1	-	TRBJ1-5	TGTGCCAGCAGCCAATTTCTGGGTAATCAGCCCCAGCATTTT	CASSQFLGNQPQHF
many	TRBV5-1	TRBD2	TRBJ2-1	TGCGCCAGCAGCTTGGCCCCCCCGGGACTAGCGGGGGCGGTCTCGTACAATGAGCAGTTCTTC	CASSLAPPGLAGAVSYNEQFF
-	TRBV7-8	-	TRBJ2-7	TGTGCCGGCAGCCCCAGGACCCGTTCTGACGAGCAGTACTTC	CAGSPRTRSDEQYF
-	TRBV20-1	-	TRBJ2-3	TGCAGTGCTATTACGGGGGCCATTCCCGCAGATACGCAGTATTTT	CSAITGAIPADTQYF
few	TRBV9	-	TRBJ1-2	TGTGCCAGCAGCGTAGGGGGGGAAGTAGACCACACCTTC	CASSVGGEVDHTF
-	TRBV29-1	TRBD1	TRBJ2-3	TGCAGCGTCCCGGGACAGACCCTCACAGATACGCAGTATTTT	CSVPGQTLTDTQYF
-	TRBV7-3	-	TRBJ2-6	TGTGCCAGCAGCCCTGGAGCTTTGGGGGCCAACGTCCGGACTTTC	CASSPGALGANVRTF
-	TRBV2	-	TRBJ2-1	TGTGCCAGCAGTGTGTATATAAATGAGCAGTTCTTC	CASSVYINEQFF
-	TRBV5-1	TRBD2	TRBJ2-5	TGCGCCAGCAGACCTAGCGGGGGTCAAGAGACCCAGTACTTC	CASRPSGGQETQYF
-	TRBV7-2	-	TRBJ2-7	TGTGCCTGCAGCCCCACCCGACGGTCCTACGAGCAGTACTTC	CACSPTRRSYEQYF
-	TRBV5-1	-	TRBJ1-1	TGCGCCAGCAGCGCATGGGGGCCGGGGACTGAAGCTTTCTTT	CASSAWGPGTEAFF
few	TRBV5-1	-	TRBJ1-2	TGCACCAGCAGCTCGGAAAATACAGGGCTCTATGGCTACACCTTC	CTSSSENTGLYGYTF
-	TRBV5-1	-	TRBJ1-1	TGTGCCAGCAGGGAACAGGGACTGCCGACTGAAGCTTTCTTT	CASREQGLPTEAFF
-	TRBV5-6	-	TRBJ2-3	TGTGCCAGCAACCACAGGGAAATCACAGATACGCAGTATTTT	CASNHREITDTQYF
-	TRBV7-2	-	TRBJ1-5	TGTGCCAGCAGCGGAGGGGGAATCGGGCAGCCCCAGCATTTT	CASSGGGIGQPQHF
many	TRBV12-3/TRBV12-4	-	TRBJ1-1	TGTGCCAGCAGTTCCTCAGGGCTTTTGAACACTGAAGCTTTCTTT	CASSSSGLLNTEAFF
few	TRBV6-2/TRBV6-3	-	TRBJ1-5	TGTGCCAGCACCCGGGGACTACAAACTCAGCCCCAGCATTTT	CASTRGLQTQPQHF
-	TRBV29-1	TRBD1	TRBJ1-5	TGCAGCGTTAGGGGGACAGGAAATCAGCCCCAGCATTTT	CSVRGTGNQPQHF
once	TRBV15	-	TRBJ1-1	TGTGCCACCAGCAGAGATTACACGAACACTGAAGCTTTCTTT	CATSRDYTNTEAFF
few	TRBV9	TRBD2	TRBJ2-1	TGTGCCAGCAGCGTAGAGGGAGGGGCCTCCTATGGGTCCTACAATGAGCAGTTCTTC	CASSVEGGASYGSYNEQFF